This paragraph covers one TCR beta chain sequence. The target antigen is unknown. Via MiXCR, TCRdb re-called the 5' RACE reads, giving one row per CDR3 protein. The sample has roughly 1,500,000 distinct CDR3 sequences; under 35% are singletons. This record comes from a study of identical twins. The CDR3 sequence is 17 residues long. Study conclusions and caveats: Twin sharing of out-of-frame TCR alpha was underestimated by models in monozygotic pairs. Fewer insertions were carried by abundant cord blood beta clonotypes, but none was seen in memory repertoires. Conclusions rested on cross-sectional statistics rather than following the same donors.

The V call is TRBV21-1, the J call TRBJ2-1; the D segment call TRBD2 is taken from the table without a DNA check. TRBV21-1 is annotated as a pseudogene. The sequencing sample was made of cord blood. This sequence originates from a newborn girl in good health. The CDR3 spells CASSSGTSGAVGNEQFF. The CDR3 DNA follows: TGTGCCAGCAGCAGCGGGACTAGCGGGGCTGTTGGCAATGAGCAGTTCTTC.